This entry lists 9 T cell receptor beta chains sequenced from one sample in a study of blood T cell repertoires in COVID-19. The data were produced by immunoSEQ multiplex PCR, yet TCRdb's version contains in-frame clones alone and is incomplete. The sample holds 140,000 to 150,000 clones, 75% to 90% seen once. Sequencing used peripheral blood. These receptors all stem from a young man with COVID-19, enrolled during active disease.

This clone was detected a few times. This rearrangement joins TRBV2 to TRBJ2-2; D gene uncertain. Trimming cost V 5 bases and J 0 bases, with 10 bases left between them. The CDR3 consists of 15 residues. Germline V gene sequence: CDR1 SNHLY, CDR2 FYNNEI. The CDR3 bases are TGTGCCAGCAGTTTCGACACTCCGAACACCGGGGAGCTGTTTTTT. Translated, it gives CASSFDTPNTGELFF.

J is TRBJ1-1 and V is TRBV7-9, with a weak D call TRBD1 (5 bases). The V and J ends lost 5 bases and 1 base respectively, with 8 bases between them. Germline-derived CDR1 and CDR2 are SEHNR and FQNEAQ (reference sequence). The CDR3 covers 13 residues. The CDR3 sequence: CASSATGNTEAFF. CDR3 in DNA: TGTGCCAGCAGCGCCACAGGGAACACTGAAGCTTTCTTT.

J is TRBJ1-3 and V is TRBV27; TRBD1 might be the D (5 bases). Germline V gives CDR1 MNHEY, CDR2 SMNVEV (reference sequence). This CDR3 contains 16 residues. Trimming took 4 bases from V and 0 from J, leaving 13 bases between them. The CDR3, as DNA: TGTGCCAGCAGTTCGGGACTGGCAAGCTCTGGAAACACCATATATTTT. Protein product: CASSSGLASSGNTIYF.

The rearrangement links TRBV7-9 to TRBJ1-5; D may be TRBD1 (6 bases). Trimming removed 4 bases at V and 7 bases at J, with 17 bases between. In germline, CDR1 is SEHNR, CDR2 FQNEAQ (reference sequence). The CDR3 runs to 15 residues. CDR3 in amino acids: CASSWGTGSGQPQHF. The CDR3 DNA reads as TGTGCCAGCAGCTGGGGTACAGGGAGTGGGCAGCCCCAGCATTTT.

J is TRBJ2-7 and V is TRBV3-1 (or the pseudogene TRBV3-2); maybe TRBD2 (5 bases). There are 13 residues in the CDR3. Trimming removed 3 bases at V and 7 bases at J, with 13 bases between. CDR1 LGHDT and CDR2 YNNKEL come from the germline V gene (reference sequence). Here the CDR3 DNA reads TGTGCCAGCAGCCATGACTACGAAGGGGAGCAGTACTTC. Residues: CASSHDYEGEQYF.

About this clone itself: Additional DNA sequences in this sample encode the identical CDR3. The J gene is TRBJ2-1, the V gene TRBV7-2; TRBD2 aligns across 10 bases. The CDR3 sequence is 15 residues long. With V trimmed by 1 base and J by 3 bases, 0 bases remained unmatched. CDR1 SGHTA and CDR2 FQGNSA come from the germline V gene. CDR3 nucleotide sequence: TGTGCCAGCAGCTTAGTAGCGGGAGGCTACAATGAGCAGTTCTTC. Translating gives CASSLVAGGYNEQFF. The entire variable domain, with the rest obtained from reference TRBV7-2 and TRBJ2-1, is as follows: GAGVSQSPSNKVTEKGKDVELRCDPISGHTALYWYRQSLGQGLEFLIYFQGNSAPDKSGLPSDRFSAERTGGSVSTLTIQRTQQEDSAVYLCASSLVAGGYNEQFFGPGTRLTVL.

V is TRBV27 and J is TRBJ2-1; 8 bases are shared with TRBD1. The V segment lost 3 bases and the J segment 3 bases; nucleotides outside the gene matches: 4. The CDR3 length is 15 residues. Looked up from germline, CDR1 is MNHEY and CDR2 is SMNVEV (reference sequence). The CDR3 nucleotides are TGTGCCAGCAGTTTCAGGACAGGGTACTACAATGAGCAGTTCTTC. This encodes CASSFRTGYYNEQFF.

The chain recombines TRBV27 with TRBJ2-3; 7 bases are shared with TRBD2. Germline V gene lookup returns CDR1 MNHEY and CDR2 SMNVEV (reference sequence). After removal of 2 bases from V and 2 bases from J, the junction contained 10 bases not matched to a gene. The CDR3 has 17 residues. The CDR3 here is CASSLVRGLGTTDTQYF. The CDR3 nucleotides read TGTGCCAGCAGTTTAGTTCGTGGACTAGGGACCACAGATACGCAGTATTTT.

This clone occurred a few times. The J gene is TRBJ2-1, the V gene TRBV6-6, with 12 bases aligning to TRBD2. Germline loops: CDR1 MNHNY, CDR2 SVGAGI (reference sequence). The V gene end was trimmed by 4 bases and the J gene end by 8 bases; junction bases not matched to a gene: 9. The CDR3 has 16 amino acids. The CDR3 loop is CASSSPSGRASYEQFF. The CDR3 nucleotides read TGTGCCAGCAGTTCTCCTAGCGGGAGGGCCAGTTATGAGCAGTTCTTC.